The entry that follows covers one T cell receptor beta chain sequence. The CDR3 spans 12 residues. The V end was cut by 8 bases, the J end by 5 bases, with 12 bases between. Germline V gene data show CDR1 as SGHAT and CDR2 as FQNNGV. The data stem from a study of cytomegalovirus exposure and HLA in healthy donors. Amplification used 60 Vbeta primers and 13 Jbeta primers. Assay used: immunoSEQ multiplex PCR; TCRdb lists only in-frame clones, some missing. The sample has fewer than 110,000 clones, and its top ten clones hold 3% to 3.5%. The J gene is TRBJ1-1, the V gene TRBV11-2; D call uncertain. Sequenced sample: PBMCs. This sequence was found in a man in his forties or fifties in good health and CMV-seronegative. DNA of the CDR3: TGTGCCAGCGGCCACGGGGAGACTGAAGCTTTCTTT. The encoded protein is CASGHGETEAFF.